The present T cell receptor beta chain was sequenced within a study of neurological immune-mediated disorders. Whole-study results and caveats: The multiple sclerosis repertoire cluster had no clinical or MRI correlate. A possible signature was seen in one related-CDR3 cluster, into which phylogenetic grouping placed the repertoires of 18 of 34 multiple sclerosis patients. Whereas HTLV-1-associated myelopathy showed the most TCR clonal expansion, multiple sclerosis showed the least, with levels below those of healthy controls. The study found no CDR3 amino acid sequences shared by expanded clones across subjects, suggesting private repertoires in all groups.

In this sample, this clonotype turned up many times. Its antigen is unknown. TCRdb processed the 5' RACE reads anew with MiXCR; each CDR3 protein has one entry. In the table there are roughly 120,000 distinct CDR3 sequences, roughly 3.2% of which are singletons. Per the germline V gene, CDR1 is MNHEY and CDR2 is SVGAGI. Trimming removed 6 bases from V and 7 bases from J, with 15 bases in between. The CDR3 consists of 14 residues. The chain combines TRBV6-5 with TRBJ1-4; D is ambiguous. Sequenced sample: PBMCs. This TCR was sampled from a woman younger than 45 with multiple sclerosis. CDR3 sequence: CASRPPRPPEKLFF. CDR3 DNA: TGTGCCAGCAGACCACCACGACCCCCTGAAAAACTGTTTTTT.